Listed below are T cell receptor beta chains from one sample, sequenced in a study of blood T cell repertoires in COVID-19. TCRdb's table, derived via immunoSEQ multiplex PCR, lists solely in-frame clones and lacks some. The sample records around 100,000 clones, about 80% being singletons. The sequencing sample was made of peripheral blood. The source is a man aged 55 to 70 with acute or convalescent COVID-19. The CDR3 runs from the conserved cysteine through the conserved F or W. D genes are given only for firm matches. The size entry is marked missing in some rows and otherwise reads once, few, many or a size class.

d_gene: .
v_gene: TRBV7-2
abundance: .
j_gene: TRBJ1-2
CDR3aa: CASSTPGEPIGGGYTF
CDR3nt: TGTGCCAGCAGCACCCCCGGGGAGCCTATAGGTGGGGGCTACACCTTC

d_gene: TRBD1
v_gene: TRBV28
abundance: .
j_gene: TRBJ2-1
CDR3aa: CASSLVGTGVHEQFF
CDR3nt: TGTGCCAGCAGTTTGGTGGGGACAGGGGTCCATGAGCAGTTCTTC

d_gene: TRBD1
v_gene: TRBV7-8
abundance: .
j_gene: TRBJ2-1
CDR3aa: CASSSRQGGYNEQFF
CDR3nt: TGTGCCAGCAGCAGTCGACAGGGGGGATACAATGAGCAGTTCTTC

d_gene: .
v_gene: TRBV15
abundance: few
j_gene: TRBJ2-5
CDR3aa: CATSPGKIRTQYF
CDR3nt: TGTGCCACCTCACCGGGAAAGATAAGGACCCAGTACTTC

d_gene: .
v_gene: TRBV28
abundance: .
j_gene: TRBJ1-5
CDR3aa: CASAGQFSNQPQHF
CDR3nt: TGTGCCAGCGCCGGACAATTTAGCAATCAGCCCCAGCATTTT

d_gene: .
v_gene: TRBV27
abundance: .
j_gene: TRBJ1-1
CDR3aa: CASSLSNSMNTEAFF
CDR3nt: TGTGCCAGCAGTTTATCTAACAGCATGAACACTGAAGCTTTCTTT

d_gene: .
v_gene: TRBV7-2
abundance: .
j_gene: TRBJ1-5
CDR3aa: CASRGPGQPQHF
CDR3nt: TGTGCCAGCAGGGGTCCGGGACAGCCCCAGCATTTT

d_gene: TRBD1
v_gene: TRBV11-2
abundance: .
j_gene: TRBJ1-1
CDR3aa: CASSTYSRGLAAFF
CDR3nt: TGTGCCAGCAGCACCTATTCAAGGGGGCTGGCGGCTTTCTTT

d_gene: .
v_gene: TRBV30
abundance: few
j_gene: TRBJ1-1
CDR3aa: CARRGGLNTEAFF
CDR3nt: TGTGCCCGACGCGGGGGGTTGAACACTGAAGCTTTCTTT

d_gene: TRBD2
v_gene: TRBV9
abundance: once
j_gene: TRBJ2-3
CDR3aa: CASSHPPGGAASRDTQYF
CDR3nt: TGTGCCAGCAGCCACCCCCCGGGAGGGGCAGCTAGCCGAGATACGCAGTATTTT

d_gene: .
v_gene: TRBV6-5
abundance: .
j_gene: TRBJ2-3
CDR3aa: CASRHREYTDTQYF
CDR3nt: TGTGCCAGCAGACACAGGGAATACACAGATACGCAGTATTTT

d_gene: .
v_gene: TRBV7-2
abundance: few
j_gene: TRBJ2-1
CDR3aa: CASSLAGGSGEQFF
CDR3nt: TGTGCCAGCAGCTTAGCGGGGGGTTCGGGAGAGCAGTTCTTC

d_gene: TRBD2
v_gene: TRBV29-1
abundance: once
j_gene: TRBJ2-3
CDR3aa: CSVEESGRAFADTQYF
CDR3nt: TGCAGCGTTGAAGAAAGCGGGAGGGCCTTTGCAGATACGCAGTATTTT

d_gene: .
v_gene: TRBV28
abundance: .
j_gene: TRBJ1-2
CDR3aa: CASSFRGSGYTF
CDR3nt: TGTGCCAGCAGTTTTAGGGGAAGTGGCTACACCTTC

d_gene: .
v_gene: TRBV5-1
abundance: .
j_gene: TRBJ2-7
CDR3aa: CASSWRDPAYEQYF
CDR3nt: TGCGCCAGCAGCTGGCGGGACCCCGCCTACGAGCAGTACTTC

d_gene: .
v_gene: TRBV3-1/TRBV3-2
abundance: .
j_gene: TRBJ2-7
CDR3aa: CATAQSYEQYF
CDR3nt: TGTGCCACCGCACAATCCTACGAGCAGTACTTC

d_gene: TRBD2
v_gene: TRBV29-1
abundance: .
j_gene: TRBJ2-7
CDR3aa: CSVVTSGSPYEQYF
CDR3nt: TGCAGCGTGGTGACTAGCGGGTCACCCTACGAGCAGTACTTC

d_gene: TRBD2
v_gene: TRBV9
abundance: once
j_gene: TRBJ2-1
CDR3aa: CASSVASGSNNEQFF
CDR3nt: TGTGCCAGCAGCGTAGCTAGCGGGAGCAATAATGAGCAGTTCTTC

d_gene: .
v_gene: TRBV27
abundance: once
j_gene: TRBJ2-7
CDR3aa: CASSLGEDFPYEQYF
CDR3nt: TGTGCCAGCAGTTTGGGGGAGGACTTCCCCTACGAGCAGTACTTC

d_gene: TRBD2
v_gene: TRBV5-1
abundance: once
j_gene: TRBJ2-2
CDR3aa: CASSFTSGNTGELFF
CDR3nt: TGCGCCAGCAGCTTCACTAGCGGAAACACCGGGGAGCTGTTTTTT

d_gene: TRBD1
v_gene: TRBV3-1/TRBV3-2
abundance: .
j_gene: TRBJ2-1
CDR3aa: CASMTGGSYNEQFF
CDR3nt: TGTGCCAGCATGACAGGGGGCTCCTACAATGAGCAGTTCTTC

d_gene: TRBD2
v_gene: TRBV7-9
abundance: .
j_gene: TRBJ2-2
CDR3aa: CASSAAGGTSGGELFF
CDR3nt: TGTGCCAGCAGCGCAGCGGGAGGGACCAGCGGCGGGGAGCTGTTTTTT

d_gene: TRBD1
v_gene: TRBV2
abundance: .
j_gene: TRBJ1-6
CDR3aa: CASSGTGGFEYNSPLHF
CDR3nt: TGTGCCAGCAGCGGGACAGGGGGCTTTGAGTATAATTCACCCCTCCACTTT

d_gene: .
v_gene: TRBV5-1
abundance: .
j_gene: TRBJ2-3
CDR3aa: CASSLGPQGDTQYF
CDR3nt: TGCGCCAGCAGCTTGGGACCCCAGGGGGATACGCAGTATTTT

d_gene: .
v_gene: TRBV5-5
abundance: .
j_gene: TRBJ1-4
CDR3aa: CASSLTGSNEKLFF
CDR3nt: TGTGCCAGCAGCTTGACAGGATCAAATGAAAAACTGTTTTTT

d_gene: .
v_gene: TRBV5-1
abundance: .
j_gene: TRBJ2-6
CDR3aa: CASSYSPTGSGANVLTF
CDR3nt: TGCGCCAGCAGCTACTCCCCCACAGGGTCTGGGGCCAACGTCCTGACTTTC

d_gene: .
v_gene: TRBV2
abundance: .
j_gene: TRBJ2-2
CDR3aa: CASSSTGTKNTGELFF
CDR3nt: TGTGCCAGCAGTAGTACCGGGACAAAGAACACCGGGGAGCTGTTTTTT

d_gene: TRBD1
v_gene: TRBV6-1
abundance: .
j_gene: TRBJ1-2
CDR3aa: CASSVGRGQGAGGYTF
CDR3nt: TGTGCCAGCAGTGTGGGAAGAGGACAGGGGGCTGGTGGCTACACCTTC

d_gene: .
v_gene: TRBV2
abundance: .
j_gene: TRBJ2-4
CDR3aa: CASSDLVGAMRNIQYF
CDR3nt: TGTGCCAGCAGTGATCTTGTTGGGGCGATGAGGAACATTCAGTACTTC

d_gene: .
v_gene: TRBV5-1
abundance: .
j_gene: TRBJ2-7
CDR3aa: CASSLSPTYEQYF
CDR3nt: TGCGCCAGCAGCTTGTCCCCAACCTACGAGCAGTACTTC

d_gene: .
v_gene: TRBV7-2
abundance: once
j_gene: TRBJ2-3
CDR3aa: CASGPGALFSTDTQYF
CDR3nt: TGTGCCAGCGGTCCAGGGGCCCTCTTTAGCACAGATACGCAGTATTTT

d_gene: TRBD2
v_gene: TRBV6-1
abundance: .
j_gene: TRBJ2-2
CDR3aa: CASSETLAGDTGELFF
CDR3nt: TGTGCCAGCAGTGAAACCCTAGCGGGTGACACCGGGGAGCTGTTTTTT